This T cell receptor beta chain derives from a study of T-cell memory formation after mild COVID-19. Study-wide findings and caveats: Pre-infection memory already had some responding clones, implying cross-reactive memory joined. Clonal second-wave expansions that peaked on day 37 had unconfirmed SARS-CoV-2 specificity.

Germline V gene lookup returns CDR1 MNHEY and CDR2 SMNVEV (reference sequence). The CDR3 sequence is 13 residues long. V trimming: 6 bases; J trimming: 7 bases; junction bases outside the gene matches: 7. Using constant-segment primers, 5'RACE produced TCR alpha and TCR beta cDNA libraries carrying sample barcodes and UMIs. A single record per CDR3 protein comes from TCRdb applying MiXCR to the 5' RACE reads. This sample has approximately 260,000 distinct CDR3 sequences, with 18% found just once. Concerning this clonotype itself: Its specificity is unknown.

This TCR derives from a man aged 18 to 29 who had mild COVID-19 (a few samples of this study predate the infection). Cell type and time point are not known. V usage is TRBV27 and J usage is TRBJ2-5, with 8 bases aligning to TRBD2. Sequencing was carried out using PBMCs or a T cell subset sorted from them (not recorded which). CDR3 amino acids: CASRSGLAGTQYF. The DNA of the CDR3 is TGTGCCAGCAGAAGCGGACTAGCCGGGACCCAGTACTTC.